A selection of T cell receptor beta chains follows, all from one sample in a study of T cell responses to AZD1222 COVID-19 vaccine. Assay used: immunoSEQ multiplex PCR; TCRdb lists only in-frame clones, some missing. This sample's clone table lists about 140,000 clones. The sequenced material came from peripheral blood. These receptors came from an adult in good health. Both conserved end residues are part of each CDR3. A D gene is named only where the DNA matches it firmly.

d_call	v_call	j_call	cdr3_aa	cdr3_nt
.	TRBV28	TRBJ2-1	CASSRGGLVGQFF	TGTGCCAGCAGCCGCGGCGGTCTAGTAGGGCAGTTCTTC
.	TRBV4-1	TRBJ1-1	CASSPNEQGYTEAFF	TGCGCCAGCAGCCCTAATGAACAGGGCTACACTGAAGCTTTCTTT
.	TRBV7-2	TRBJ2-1	CASSFQGFNEQFF	TGTGCCAGCAGCTTTCAGGGGTTCAATGAGCAGTTCTTC
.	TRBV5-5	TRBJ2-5	CATGLDVETQYF	TGTGCCACCGGACTTGATGTAGAGACCCAGTACTTC
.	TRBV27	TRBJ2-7	CASSPWGTSSYEQYF	TGTGCCAGCAGTCCCTGGGGCACGAGCTCCTACGAGCAGTACTTC
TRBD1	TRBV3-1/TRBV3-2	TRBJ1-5	CASSPDRGRGGNQPQHF	TGTGCCAGCAGCCCGGACAGGGGTAGGGGTGGCAATCAGCCCCAGCATTTT
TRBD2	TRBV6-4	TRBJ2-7	CASSGGSEYEQYF	TGTGCCAGCTCCGGGGGGTCGGAATACGAGCAGTACTTC
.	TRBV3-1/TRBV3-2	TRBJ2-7	CASSQGFRGTEQYF	TGTGCCAGCAGCCAAGGTTTTAGAGGGACCGAGCAGTACTTC
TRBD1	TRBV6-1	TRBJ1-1	CASSDGQGAEDTEAFF	TGTGCCAGCAGTGACGGACAGGGGGCGGAGGACACTGAAGCTTTCTTT
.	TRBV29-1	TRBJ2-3	CSATTMGPSTDTQYF	TGCAGCGCCACCACGATGGGACCTAGCACAGATACGCAGTATTTT
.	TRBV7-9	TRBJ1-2	CASSLDLTNYGYTF	TGTGCCAGCAGCTTAGACCTTACCAACTATGGCTACACCTTC
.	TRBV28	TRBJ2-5	CASTSPVGETQYF	TGTGCCAGCACAAGTCCAGTTGGGGAGACCCAGTACTTC
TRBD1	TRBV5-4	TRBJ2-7	CASSFRQGVKQYF	TGTGCCAGCAGCTTCCGACAGGGGGTGAAGCAGTACTTC
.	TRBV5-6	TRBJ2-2	CASSLGQGLFQVSGELFF	TGTGCCAGCAGCTTAGGTCAGGGGTTATTCCAAGTTTCCGGGGAGCTGTTTTTT
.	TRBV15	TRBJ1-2	CATSPRASNYGYTF	TGTGCCACCAGCCCCAGGGCCTCTAACTATGGCTACACCTTC
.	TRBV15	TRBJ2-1	CATSRAPRGNEQFF	TGTGCCACCAGCAGAGCCCCAAGGGGAAATGAGCAGTTCTTC
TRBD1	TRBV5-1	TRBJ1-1	CASRPGRGHTEAFF	TGCGCCAGCAGGCCGGGCAGGGGGCATACTGAAGCTTTCTTT
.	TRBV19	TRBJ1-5	CASTPGIPNQPQHF	TGTGCCAGCACCCCAGGGATACCGAATCAGCCCCAGCATTTT
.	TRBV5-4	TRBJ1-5	CATWIRRRNQPQHF	TGTGCCACCTGGATTCGACGACGCAATCAGCCCCAGCATTTT
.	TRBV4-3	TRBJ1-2	CASSPHETGEFYGYTF	TGCGCCAGCAGCCCCCACGAGACGGGAGAATTTTATGGCTACACCTTC
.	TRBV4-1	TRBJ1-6	CASSQGGNSPLHF	TGCGCCAGCAGCCAAGGAGGTAATTCACCCCTCCACTTT
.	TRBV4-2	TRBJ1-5	CASSQWDINQPQHF	TGTGCCAGCAGCCAATGGGACATCAATCAGCCCCAGCATTTT
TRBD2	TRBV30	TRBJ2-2	CAWSPMTSYGDTGELFF	TGTGCCTGGAGTCCGATGACTAGCTATGGGGACACCGGGGAGCTGTTTTTT
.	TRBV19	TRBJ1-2	CASSMGGKAAYGYTF	TGTGCCAGTAGTATGGGGGGCAAGGCGGCTTATGGCTACACCTTC
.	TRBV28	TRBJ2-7	CASTPRWDFAYEQYF	TGTGCCAGCACCCCTAGGTGGGACTTTGCCTACGAGCAGTACTTC
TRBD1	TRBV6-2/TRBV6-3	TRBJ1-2	CASSQPTGTGGRNGYTF	TGTGCCAGCAGTCAACCGACCGGGACAGGGGGTCGTAATGGCTACACCTTC
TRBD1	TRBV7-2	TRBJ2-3	CASSRQTGGGTDTQYF	TGTGCCAGCAGCCGCCAGACAGGGGGTGGCACAGATACGCAGTATTTT
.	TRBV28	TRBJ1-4	CASSPEGGRGSTNEKLFF	TGTGCCAGCAGTCCAGAGGGAGGGCGGGGGTCAACTAATGAAAAACTGTTTTTT
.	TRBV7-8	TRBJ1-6	CASSLAPPGASYNSPLHF	TGTGCCAGCAGCTTAGCCCCCCCCGGGGCATCCTATAATTCACCCCTCCACTTT